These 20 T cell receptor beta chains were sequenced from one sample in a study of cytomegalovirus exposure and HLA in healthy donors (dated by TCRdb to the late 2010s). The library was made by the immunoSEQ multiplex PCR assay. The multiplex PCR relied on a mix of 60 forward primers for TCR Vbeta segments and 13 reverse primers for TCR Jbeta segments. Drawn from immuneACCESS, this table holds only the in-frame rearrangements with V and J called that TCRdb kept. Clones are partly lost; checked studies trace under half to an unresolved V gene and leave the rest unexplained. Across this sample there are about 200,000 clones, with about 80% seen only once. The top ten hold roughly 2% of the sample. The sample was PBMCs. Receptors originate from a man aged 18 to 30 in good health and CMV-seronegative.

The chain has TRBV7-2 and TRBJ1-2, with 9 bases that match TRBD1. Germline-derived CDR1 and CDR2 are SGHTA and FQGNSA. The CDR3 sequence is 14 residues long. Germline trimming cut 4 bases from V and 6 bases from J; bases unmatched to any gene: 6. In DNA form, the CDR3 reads TGTGCCAGCAGCTCCGGACAGGGGACGGATGGCTACACCTTC. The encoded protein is CASSSGQGTDGYTF.

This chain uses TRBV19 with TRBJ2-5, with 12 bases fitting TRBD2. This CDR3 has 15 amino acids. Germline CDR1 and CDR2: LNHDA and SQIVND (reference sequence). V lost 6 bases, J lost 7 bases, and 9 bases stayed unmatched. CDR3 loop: CASSGLAGLGLTQYF. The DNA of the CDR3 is TGTGCCAGTAGCGGACTAGCGGGGCTGGGGCTGACCCAGTACTTC. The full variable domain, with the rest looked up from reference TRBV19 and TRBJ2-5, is DGGITQSPKYLFRKEGQNVTLSCEQNLNHDAMYWYRQDPGQGLRLIYYSQIVNDFQKGDIAEGYSVSREKKESFPLTVTSAQKNPTAFYLCASSGLAGLGLTQYFGPGTRLLVL.

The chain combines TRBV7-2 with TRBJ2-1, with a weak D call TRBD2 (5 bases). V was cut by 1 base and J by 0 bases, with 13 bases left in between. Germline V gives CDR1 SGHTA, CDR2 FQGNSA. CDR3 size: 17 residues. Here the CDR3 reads CASSLDLTRDSYNEQFF. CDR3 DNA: TGTGCCAGCAGCTTAGATCTTACTAGAGACTCCTACAATGAGCAGTTCTTC.

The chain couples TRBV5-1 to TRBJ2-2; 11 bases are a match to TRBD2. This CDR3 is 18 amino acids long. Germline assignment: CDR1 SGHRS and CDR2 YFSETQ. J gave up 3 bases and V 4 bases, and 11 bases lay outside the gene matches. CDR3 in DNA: TGCGCCAGCAGCGCCTTGCTAGCGGGAGGCGGGTACACCGGGGAGCTGTTTTTT. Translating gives CASSALLAGGGYTGELFF.

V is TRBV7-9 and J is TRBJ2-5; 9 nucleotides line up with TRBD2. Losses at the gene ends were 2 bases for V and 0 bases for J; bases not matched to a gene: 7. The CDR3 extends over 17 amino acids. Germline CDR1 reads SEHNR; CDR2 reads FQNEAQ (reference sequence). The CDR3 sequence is CASSLNLAGWYQETQYF. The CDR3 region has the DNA TGTGCCAGCAGCTTAAACCTAGCGGGGTGGTACCAAGAGACCCAGTACTTC.

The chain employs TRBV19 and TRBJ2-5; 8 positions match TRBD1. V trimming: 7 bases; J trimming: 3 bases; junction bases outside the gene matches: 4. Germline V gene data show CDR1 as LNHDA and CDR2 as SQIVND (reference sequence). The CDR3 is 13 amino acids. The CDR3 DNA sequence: TGTGCCAGTACCCAGACAGGGGAAGAGACCCAGTACTTC. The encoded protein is CASTQTGEETQYF.

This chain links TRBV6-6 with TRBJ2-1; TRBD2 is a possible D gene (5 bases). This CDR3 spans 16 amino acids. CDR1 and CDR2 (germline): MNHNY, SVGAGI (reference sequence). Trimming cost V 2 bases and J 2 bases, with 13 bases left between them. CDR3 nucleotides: TGTGCCAGCAGTTACCAGCCTAGCTCTCCCTACAATGAGCAGTTCTTC. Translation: CASSYQPSSPYNEQFF.

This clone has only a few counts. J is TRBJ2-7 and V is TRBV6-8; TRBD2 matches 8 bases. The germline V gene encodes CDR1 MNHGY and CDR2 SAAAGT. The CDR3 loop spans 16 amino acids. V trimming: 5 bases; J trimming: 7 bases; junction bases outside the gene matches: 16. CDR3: CASSLLSLLAGYEQYF. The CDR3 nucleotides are TGTGCCAGCAGTCTCCTTTCTCTTCTAGCGGGTTATGAGCAGTACTTC.

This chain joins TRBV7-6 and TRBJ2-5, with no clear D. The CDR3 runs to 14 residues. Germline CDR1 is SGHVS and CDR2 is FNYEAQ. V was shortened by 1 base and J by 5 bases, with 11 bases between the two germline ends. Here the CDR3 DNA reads TGTGCCAGCAGCTTAGTTCCGGGTCGGGAGACCCAGTACTTC. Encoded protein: CASSLVPGRETQYF.

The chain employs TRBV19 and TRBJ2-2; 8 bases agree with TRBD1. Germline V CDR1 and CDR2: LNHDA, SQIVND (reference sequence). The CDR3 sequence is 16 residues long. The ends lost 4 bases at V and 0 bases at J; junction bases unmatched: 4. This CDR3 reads CASSTTDRANTGELFF. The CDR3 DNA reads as TGTGCCAGTAGTACCACGGACAGGGCGAACACCGGGGAGCTGTTTTTT.

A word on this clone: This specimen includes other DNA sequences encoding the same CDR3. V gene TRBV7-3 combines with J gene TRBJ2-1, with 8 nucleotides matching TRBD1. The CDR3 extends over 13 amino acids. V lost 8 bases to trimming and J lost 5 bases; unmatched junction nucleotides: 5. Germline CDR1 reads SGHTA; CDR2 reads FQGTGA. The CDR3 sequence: CASSGGLDNEQFF. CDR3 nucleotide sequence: TGTGCCAGCTCAGGGGGCCTGGACAATGAGCAGTTCTTC.

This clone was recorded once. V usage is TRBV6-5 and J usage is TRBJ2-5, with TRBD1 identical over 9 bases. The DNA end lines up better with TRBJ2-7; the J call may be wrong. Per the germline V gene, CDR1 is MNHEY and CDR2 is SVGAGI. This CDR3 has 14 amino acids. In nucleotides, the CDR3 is TGTGCCAGCAGTCGACAGGGGGACAGCCACGAGCAGTACTTC. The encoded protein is CASSRQGDSHEQYF.

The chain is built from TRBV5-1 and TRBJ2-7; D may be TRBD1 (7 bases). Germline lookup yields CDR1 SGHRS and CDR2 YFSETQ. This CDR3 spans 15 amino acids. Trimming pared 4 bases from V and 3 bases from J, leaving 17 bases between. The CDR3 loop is CASSQHQGGLYEQYF. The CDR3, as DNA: TGCGCCAGCAGCCAGCACCAGGGGGGCCTCTACGAGCAGTACTTC.

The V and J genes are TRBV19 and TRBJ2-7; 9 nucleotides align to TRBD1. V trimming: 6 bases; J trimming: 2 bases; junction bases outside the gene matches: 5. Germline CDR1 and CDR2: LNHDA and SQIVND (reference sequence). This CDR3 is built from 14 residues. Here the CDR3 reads CASSTGGSPYEQYF. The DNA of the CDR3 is TGTGCCAGTAGCACAGGGGGCTCCCCCTACGAGCAGTACTTC.

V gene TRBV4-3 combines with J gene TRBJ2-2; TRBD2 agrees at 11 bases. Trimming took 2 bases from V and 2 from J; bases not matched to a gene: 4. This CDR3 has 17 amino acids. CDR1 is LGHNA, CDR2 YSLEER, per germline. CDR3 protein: CASSQTSGGPNTGELFF. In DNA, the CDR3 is TGCGCCAGCAGCCAAACTAGCGGGGGTCCCAACACCGGGGAGCTGTTTTTT.

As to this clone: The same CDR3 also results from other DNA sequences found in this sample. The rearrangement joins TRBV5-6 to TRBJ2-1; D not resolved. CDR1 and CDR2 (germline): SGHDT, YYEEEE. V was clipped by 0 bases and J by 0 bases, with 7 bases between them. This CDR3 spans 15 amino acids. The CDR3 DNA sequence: TGTGCCAGCAGCTTGGATACAAGCTCCTACAATGAGCAGTTCTTC. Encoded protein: CASSLDTSSYNEQFF. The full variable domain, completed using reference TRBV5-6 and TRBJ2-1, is DAGVTQSPTHLIKTRGQQVTLRCSPKSGHDTVSWYQQALGQGPQFIFQYYEEEERQRGNFPDRFSGHQFPNYSSELNVNALLLGDSALYLCASSLDTSSYNEQFFGPGTRLTVL.

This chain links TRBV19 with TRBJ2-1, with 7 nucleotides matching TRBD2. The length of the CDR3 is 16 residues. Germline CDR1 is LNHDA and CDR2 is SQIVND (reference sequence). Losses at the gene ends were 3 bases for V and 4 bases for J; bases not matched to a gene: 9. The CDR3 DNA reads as TGTGCCAGTAGTATTTTTCCTAGCGGAAGTTACAATGAGCAGTTCTTC. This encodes CASSIFPSGSYNEQFF.

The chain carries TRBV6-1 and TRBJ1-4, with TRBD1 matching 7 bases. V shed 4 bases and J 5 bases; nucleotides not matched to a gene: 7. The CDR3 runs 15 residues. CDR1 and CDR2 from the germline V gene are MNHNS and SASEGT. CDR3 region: CASSAPETGNEKLFF. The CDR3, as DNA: TGTGCCAGCAGTGCCCCCGAGACAGGGAATGAAAAACTGTTTTTT.

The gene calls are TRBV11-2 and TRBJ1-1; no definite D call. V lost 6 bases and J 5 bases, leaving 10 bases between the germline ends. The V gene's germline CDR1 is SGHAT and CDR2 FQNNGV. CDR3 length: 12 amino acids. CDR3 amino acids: CASSGRRTEAFF. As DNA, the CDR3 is TGTGCCAGCAGTGGTAGGAGGACTGAAGCTTTCTTT.

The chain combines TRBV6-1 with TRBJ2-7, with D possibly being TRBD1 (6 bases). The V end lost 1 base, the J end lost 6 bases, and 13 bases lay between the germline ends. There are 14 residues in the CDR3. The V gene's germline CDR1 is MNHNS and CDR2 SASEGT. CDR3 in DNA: TGTGCCAGCAGTGAAGGGGGGCGAGTCGGCGAGCAGTACTTC. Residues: CASSEGGRVGEQYF.